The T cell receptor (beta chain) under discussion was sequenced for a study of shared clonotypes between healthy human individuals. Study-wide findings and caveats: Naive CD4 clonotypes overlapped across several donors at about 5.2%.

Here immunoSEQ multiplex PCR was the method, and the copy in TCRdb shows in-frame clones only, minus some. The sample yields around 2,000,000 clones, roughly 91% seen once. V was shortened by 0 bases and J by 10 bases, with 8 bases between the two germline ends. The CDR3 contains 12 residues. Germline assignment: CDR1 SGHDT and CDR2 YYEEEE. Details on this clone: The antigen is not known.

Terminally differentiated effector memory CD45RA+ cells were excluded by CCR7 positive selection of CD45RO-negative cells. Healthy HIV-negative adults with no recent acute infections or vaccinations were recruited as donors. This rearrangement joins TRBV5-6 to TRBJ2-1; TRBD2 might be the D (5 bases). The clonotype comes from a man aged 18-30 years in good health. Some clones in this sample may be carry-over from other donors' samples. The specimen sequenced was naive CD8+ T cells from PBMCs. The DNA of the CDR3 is TGTGCCAGCAGCTTGGCGGGGTACGAGCAGTTCTTC. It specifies CASSLAGYEQFF.